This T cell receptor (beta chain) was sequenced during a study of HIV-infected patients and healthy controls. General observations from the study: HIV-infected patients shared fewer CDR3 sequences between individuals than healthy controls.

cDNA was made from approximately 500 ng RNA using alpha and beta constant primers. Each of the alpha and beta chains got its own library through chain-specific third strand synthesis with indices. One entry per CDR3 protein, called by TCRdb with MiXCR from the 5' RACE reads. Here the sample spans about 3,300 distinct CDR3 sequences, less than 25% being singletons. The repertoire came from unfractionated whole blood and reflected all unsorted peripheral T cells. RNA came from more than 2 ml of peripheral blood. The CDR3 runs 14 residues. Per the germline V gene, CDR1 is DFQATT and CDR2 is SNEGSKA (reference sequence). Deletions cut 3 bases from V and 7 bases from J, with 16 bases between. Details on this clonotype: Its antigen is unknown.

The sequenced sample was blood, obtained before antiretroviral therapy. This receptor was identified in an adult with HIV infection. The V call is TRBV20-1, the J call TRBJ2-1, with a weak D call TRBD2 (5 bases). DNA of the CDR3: TGCAGTGCTAGTTTGGACTGGAACTCTAATGAGCAGTTCTTC. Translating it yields CSASLDWNSNEQFF.